Following are 14 T cell receptor beta chains from one sample sequenced in a study of T cells in Graves' hyperthyroidism and ophthalmopathy. There were TCR beta CDR3 regions amplified from RNA transcripts. First-round RT-PCR with HTBI primers amplified the TCR CDR3 region. In TCRdb, the multiplex PCR reads were re-called with MiXCR into one record per CDR3 protein. The sample consists of around 500,000 distinct CDR3 sequences, about 15% of them appearing once. Sequences were obtained from blood. The receptors were sampled from a woman between 35 and 50 years old with Graves' hyperthyroidism.

The V and J genes are TRBV7-2 and TRBJ2-3, with TRBD1 as a possible D gene (5 bases). This CDR3 comprises 14 residues. In germline, CDR1 is SGHTA, CDR2 FQGNSA. Trimming took 3 bases from V and 4 from J, leaving 11 bases between them. As DNA, the CDR3 is TGTGCCAGCAGCTTGGACCAGGGTGCAGATACGCAGTATTTT. Amino acids: CASSLDQGADTQYF.

For this clonotype: With a much larger clone just one base away, this may be a read error. The chain recombines TRBV18 with TRBJ2-1; D is perhaps TRBD2 (5 bases). The DNA end is more similar to TRBJ2-7, so the J call may be wrong. Germline-derived CDR1 and CDR2 are KGHSH and LQKENI. CDR3 length: 14 residues. CDR3 bases: TGTGCCAGCTCACCGAGGACTGGATCCAATGAGCAGTACTTC. This codes for CASSPRTGSNEQYF.

In this sample, this clonotype turned up a few times. This chain joins TRBV10-2 and TRBJ1-1; D call uncertain. V lost 4 bases, J lost 7 bases, and 10 bases lay in between. CDR1 and CDR2 (germline): WSHSY, SAAADI. This CDR3 is 12 amino acids long. CDR3 loop: CASSGMGSEAFF. For the CDR3, the DNA is TGCGCCAGCAGTGGAATGGGTAGTGAAGCTTTCTTT.

V is TRBV3-1 and J is TRBJ2-6; D call uncertain. V was pared by 0 bases and J by 4 bases, with 7 bases between. Germline CDR1 reads LGHDT; CDR2 reads YNNKEL (reference sequence). The CDR3 sequence is 15 residues long. The DNA for the CDR3 is TGTGCCAGCAGCCAAGAGGGGAAAGGGGCCAACGTCCTGACTTTC. This sequence encodes CASSQEGKGANVLTF.

V is TRBV6-2 or TRBV6-3 and J is TRBJ1-3; the D gene is possibly TRBD1 (5 bases). Trimming pared 6 bases from V and 0 bases from J, leaving 18 bases between. The CDR3 is 17 amino acids. From germline, CDR1 is MNHEY and CDR2 SVGEGT. The CDR3 region is CASRLTGLYDSGNTIYF. The CDR3 DNA follows: TGTGCCAGCAGACTTACAGGACTTTACGACTCTGGAAACACCATATATTTT.

V gene TRBV6-1 combines with J gene TRBJ1-6, with D possibly TRBD1 on 5 matching bases. Trimming took off 7 bases at V and 5 bases at J, with 9 bases between the two ends. CDR1 and CDR2 (germline): MNHNS, SASEGT. This CDR3 has 13 amino acids. The CDR3 DNA is TGTGCCAGCATCCAGGGCAATAATTCACCCCTCCACTTT. It translates to CASIQGNNSPLHF.

Concerning this clonotype itself: The final CDR3 position lacks the conserved phenylalanine or tryptophan, pointing to a likely read error. The chain is built from TRBV5-1 and TRBJ2-1; 11 bases match TRBD2. The V and J ends lost 1 base and 5 bases, in that order; junction bases with no gene match: 2. Germline V gives CDR1 SGHRS, CDR2 YFSETQ. The CDR3 length is 15 residues. CDR3 bases: TGCGCCAGCAGCTTGATAGCGGGAGGGGACAATGAGCAGTTCATC. Amino acids: CASSLIAGGDNEQFI.

Only a few counts were recorded for this clonotype. The genes are TRBV20-1 and TRBJ2-7; TRBD1 agrees at 8 bases. Germline CDR1 and CDR2: DFQATT and SNEGSKA (reference sequence). After removal of 5 bases from V and 6 bases from J, the junction contained 9 bases not matched to a gene. This CDR3 has 13 residues. The CDR3 DNA is TGCAGTGCTGACCCGGGACAGGCTCCCGAGCAGTACTTC. It encodes CSADPGQAPEQYF.

This clonotype was recorded at least ten times. The rearrangement links TRBV18 to TRBJ1-6; D not resolved. The CDR3 loop spans 13 amino acids. Trimming cost V 3 bases and J 8 bases, with 8 bases left between them. CDR1 is KGHSH and CDR2 is LQKENI in the germline V gene. Here the CDR3 DNA reads TGTGCCAGCTCACCGGTAGGGTATTCACCCCTCCACTTT. This sequence encodes CASSPVGYSPLHF. Combining the CDR3 with reference TRBV18 and TRBJ1-6 gives the whole variable domain NAGVMQNPRHLVRRRGQEARLRCSPMKGHSHVYWYRQLPEEGLKFMVYLQKENIIDESGMPKERFSAEFPKEGPSILRIQQVVRGDSAAYFCASSPVGYSPLHFGNGTRLTVT.

This clonotype has ten or more counts. The chain joins TRBV20-1 to TRBJ2-7, with 10 bases identical to TRBD1. Per the germline V gene, CDR1 is DFQATT and CDR2 is SNEGSKA (reference sequence). Trimming at V came to 4 bases and at J to 4 bases, leaving 10 bases not matched to a gene. The CDR3 runs 15 residues. The CDR3 bases are TGCAGTGCTAAAATCCCCCGACAGGGGGCTTACGAGCAGTACTTC. Amino acids: CSAKIPRQGAYEQYF.

This clonotype was observed at least ten times. J is TRBJ2-2 and V is TRBV28, with 13 bases aligning to TRBD2. Per the germline V gene, CDR1 is MDHEN and CDR2 is SYDVKM. This CDR3 is 15 amino acids long. The V segment lost 6 bases and the J segment 7 bases; nucleotides outside the gene matches: 5. CDR3 region: CASRPTSGRVGELFF. DNA for the CDR3: TGTGCCAGCAGACCCACTAGCGGGAGGGTCGGGGAGCTGTTTTTT.

This clonotype was seen ten or more times. The CDR3 loop reads CASSEMSYSPLHF. Written as DNA, the CDR3 is TGTGCCAGCAGTGAAATGAGTTACTCACCCCTCCACTTT. The gene calls are TRBV2 and TRBJ1-6, with unresolved D. The V and J ends lost 2 bases and 10 bases respectively, with 9 bases between them. The CDR3 sequence is 13 residues long. Germline CDR1 SNHLY, CDR2 FYNNEI.

This clonotype occurred many times. The chain has TRBV3-1 and TRBJ2-1, with TRBD2 matching 8 bases. The CDR3 loop spans 13 amino acids. The V and J ends lost 4 bases and 9 bases, in that order; junction bases with no gene match: 5. Germline V gene sequence: CDR1 LGHDT, CDR2 YNNKEL (reference sequence). In DNA, the CDR3 is TGTGCCAGCAGCCTGGGACTAGGGATTGAGCAGTTCTTC. Its translation: CASSLGLGIEQFF.

The rearrangement links TRBV28 to TRBJ1-1; TRBD1 might be the D (6 bases). Trimming removed 6 bases at V and 0 bases at J, with 14 bases between. The CDR3 runs to 15 residues. Per germline, CDR1 MDHEN and CDR2 SYDVKM. This CDR3 reads CASRNGGLMNTEAFF. The CDR3 coding sequence is TGTGCCAGCAGGAATGGGGGGCTTATGAACACTGAAGCTTTCTTT.